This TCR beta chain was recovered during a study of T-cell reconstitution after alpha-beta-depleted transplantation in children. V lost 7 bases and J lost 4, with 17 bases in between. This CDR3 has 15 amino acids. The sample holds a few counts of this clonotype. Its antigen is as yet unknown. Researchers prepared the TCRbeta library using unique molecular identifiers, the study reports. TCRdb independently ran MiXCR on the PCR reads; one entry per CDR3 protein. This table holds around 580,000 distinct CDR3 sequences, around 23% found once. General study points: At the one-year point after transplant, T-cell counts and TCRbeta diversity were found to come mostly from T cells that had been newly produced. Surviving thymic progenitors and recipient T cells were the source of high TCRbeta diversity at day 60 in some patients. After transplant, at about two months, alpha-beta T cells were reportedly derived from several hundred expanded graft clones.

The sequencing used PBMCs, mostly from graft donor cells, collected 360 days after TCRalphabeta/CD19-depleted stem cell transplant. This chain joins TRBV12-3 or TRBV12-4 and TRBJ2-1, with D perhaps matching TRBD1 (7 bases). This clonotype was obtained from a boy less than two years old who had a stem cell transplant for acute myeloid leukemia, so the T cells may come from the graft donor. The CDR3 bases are TGTGCCAGCACCCCAGGGGGGACAGCATACAATGAGCAGTTCTTC. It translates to CASTPGGTAYNEQFF.